The 13 T cell receptor beta chains presented below share a single source sample, sequenced in a study of Ad26.COV2.S vaccination and SARS-CoV-2 variants. The data were produced by immunoSEQ multiplex PCR, yet TCRdb's version contains in-frame clones alone and is incomplete. The sample has 250,000 to 300,000 clones, around 87% seen once; the top ten hold less than 3.5%. Regarding treatment: about 20 received Ad26.COV2.S at low or high dose, single or two shots; 5 received placebo; per-sample allocation not given. Samples analyzed were those drawn on day 63 after the first vaccine or placebo injection. The specimen comprised peripheral blood, sampled in a trial of Ad26.COV2.S vaccine versus placebo. All receptors derive from a person aged 18 to 59 who received the Ad26.COV2.S COVID-19 vaccine or a placebo.

The chain couples TRBV28 to TRBJ2-1; 9 nucleotides align to TRBD1. Germline CDR1 reads MDHEN; CDR2 reads SYDVKM. Trimming removed 2 bases from V and 7 bases from J; junction bases left unmatched: 6. CDR3 length: 15 residues. CDR3 amino acids: CASSLAGQGANEQFF. As DNA, the CDR3 is TGTGCCAGCAGTTTAGCGGGACAGGGTGCGAATGAGCAGTTCTTC.

The V gene is TRBV10-3, the J gene TRBJ1-2; D might be TRBD1 (6 bases). The CDR3 loop spans 14 amino acids. Trimming cost V 4 bases and J 1 base, with 10 bases left between them. The germline CDR1 and CDR2 sequences are ENHRY and SYGVKD. CDR3 in amino acids: CAISAGQHNYGYTF. CDR3 coding DNA: TGTGCCATCAGTGCCGGACAGCATAACTATGGCTACACCTTC.

This clone was seen once. The chain couples TRBV6-1 to TRBJ1-4, with D possibly matching TRBD1 (5 bases). The CDR3 consists of 16 residues. Trimming left V 2 bases short and J 2 bases short, with 12 bases between. Germline-derived CDR1 and CDR2 are MNHNS and SASEGT. The CDR3 DNA sequence: TGTGCCAGCAGTGAAATACGAGGGGCTACTAATGAAAAACTGTTTTTT. Amino acid sequence: CASSEIRGATNEKLFF.

V and J are TRBV7-9 and TRBJ2-7; weak D call: TRBD1 (6 bases). The length of the CDR3 is 17 residues. Germline lookup yields CDR1 SEHNR and CDR2 FQNEAQ (reference sequence). Deletions cut 2 bases from V and 0 bases from J, with 17 bases between. CDR3 in amino acids: CASSLFPADRSSYEQYF. In DNA, the CDR3 is TGTGCCAGCAGCTTATTTCCCGCCGACAGGAGCTCCTACGAGCAGTACTTC. Based on the CDR3 plus reference TRBV7-9 and TRBJ2-7, the full variable domain is DTGVSQNPRHKITKRGQNVTFRCDPISEHNRLYWYRQTLGQGPEFLTYFQNEAQLEKSRLLSDRFSAERPKGSFSTLEIQRTEQGDSAMYLCASSLFPADRSSYEQYFGPGTRLTVT.

The rearrangement joins TRBV18 to TRBJ1-1, with D possibly being TRBD1 (5 bases). The CDR3 extends over 13 amino acids. Germline values: CDR1 KGHSH, CDR2 LQKENI. V lost 6 bases and J lost 1, with 9 bases in between. The CDR3 region is CASSGGGNTEAFF. CDR3 coding DNA: TGTGCCAGCTCTGGGGGGGGGAACACTGAAGCTTTCTTT.

This sequence joins TRBV10-3 and TRBJ2-7, with D possibly TRBD1 on 7 matching bases. Germline values: CDR1 ENHRY, CDR2 SYGVKD. The V end lost 4 bases, the J end lost 0 bases, and 10 bases lay between the germline ends. The CDR3 has 14 amino acids. CDR3 nucleotides: TGTGCCATCAGTGGGCAGGGGGGCTCCTACGAGCAGTACTTC. Translated, it gives CAISGQGGSYEQYF.

The chain employs TRBV27 and TRBJ1-2, with 8 bases lining up with TRBD1. Germline trimming cut 6 bases from V and 2 bases from J; bases unmatched to any gene: 11. This CDR3 is 16 amino acids long. Germline V gives CDR1 MNHEY, CDR2 SMNVEV (reference sequence). DNA of the CDR3: TGTGCCAGCAGGTCCCGACGGGACAGGCTCAACTATGGCTACACCTTC. As protein: CASRSRRDRLNYGYTF.

This clone showed up just once. The rearrangement links TRBV10-2 to TRBJ2-7; TRBD2 might be the D (5 bases). Germline V lookup: CDR1 WSHSY, CDR2 SAAADI. V was clipped by 4 bases and J by 6 bases, with 7 bases between them. There are 11 residues in the CDR3. This CDR3 is CASSGGFEQYF. Written as DNA, the CDR3 is TGCGCCAGCAGTGGAGGGTTCGAGCAGTACTTC.

In its sample, this clone was seen once. The chain carries TRBV5-1 and TRBJ2-1; TRBD1 matches 8 bases. Germline values: CDR1 SGHRS, CDR2 YFSETQ. The CDR3 runs to 14 residues. V lost 7 bases to trimming and J lost 4 bases; unmatched junction nucleotides: 7. The CDR3 protein is CASGGTGPYNEQFF. The CDR3 nucleotides are TGCGCCAGCGGAGGGACAGGACCATACAATGAGCAGTTCTTC.

The rearrangement joins TRBV7-9 to TRBJ1-2, with D possibly TRBD1 on 6 matching bases. V was trimmed by 2 bases and J by 7 bases, leaving 17 bases between them. Germline loops: CDR1 SEHNR, CDR2 FQNEAQ (reference sequence). The CDR3 totals 15 residues. Here the CDR3 DNA reads TGTGCCAGCAGCTTATTAGGGGGTTCCACTAGTGGCTACACCTTC. Its translation: CASSLLGGSTSGYTF.

The chain recombines TRBV7-6 with TRBJ1-1; D is possibly TRBD1 (6 bases). Trimming removed 3 bases at V and 2 bases at J, with 10 bases between. Germline V lookup: CDR1 SGHVS, CDR2 FNYEAQ. The CDR3 is made up of 14 amino acids. Here the CDR3 DNA reads TGTGCCAGCAGCTTTACAGGGCTTAACACTGAAGCTTTCTTT. This sequence encodes CASSFTGLNTEAFF. Full variable domain (outside the CDR3, taken from reference TRBV7-6 and TRBJ1-1): GAGVSQSPRYKVTKRGQDVALRCDPISGHVSLYWYRQALGQGPEFLTYFNYEAQQDKSGLPNDRFSAERPEGSISTLTIQRTEQRDSAMYRCASSFTGLNTEAFFGQGTRLTVV.

J is TRBJ2-1 and V is TRBV2; D remains ambiguous. Germline-derived CDR1 and CDR2 are SNHLY and FYNNEI. The CDR3 is 15 residues long. V was cut by 4 bases and J by 6 bases, with 16 bases left in between. The CDR3 DNA is TGTGCCAGCAGTGTCCGACCACGAACGGGCAATGAGCAGTTCTTC. Protein sequence: CASSVRPRTGNEQFF.

The rearrangement uses TRBV25-1 and TRBJ1-1; D is unresolved. Germline CDR1 and CDR2: MGHDK and SYGVNS. Between the trimmed V and J ends, which lost 3 bases and 4 bases, there was a span of 15 bases. The CDR3 extends over 15 amino acids. CDR3 nucleotides: TGTGCCAGCAGTGATTATGAACTCGGCGCCACTGAAGCTTTCTTT. This sequence encodes CASSDYELGATEAFF.